Sequencing of this T cell receptor beta chain was carried out in a study of T-cell memory formation after mild COVID-19. Study background: In these data, TCR clusters were largely donor specific.

Findings and limits, study-wide: Second-wave clones peaking on day 37 lacked confirmed SARS-CoV-2 specificity. Day 15 to 85 contractors were CD4/CD8 balanced; later expanders leaned CD4+. Contracting clones localized mainly to CM and EM when CD4+ and mainly to EMRA when CD8+.

TCRdb analysed the 5' RACE reads with MiXCR anew, one entry per CDR3 protein. The sample has over 120,000 distinct CDR3 sequences, over 6% seen once. The CDR3 runs 15 residues. After removal of 2 bases from V and 4 bases from J, the junction contained 7 bases not matched to a gene. This clonotype was recorded a few times. Its antigen remains unknown. This TCR derives from an adult woman who had mild COVID-19 (a few samples of this study predate the infection). Cell type and time point are not known. V is TRBV12-3 or TRBV12-4 and J is TRBJ2-7; 8 bases fit TRBD1. Sequencing was performed on PBMCs or a T cell subset sorted from them (not recorded which). CDR3 DNA: TGTGCCAGCAGTTTAAACAGGGGGGCCTCATACGAGCAGTACTTC. Its translation is CASSLNRGASYEQYF.